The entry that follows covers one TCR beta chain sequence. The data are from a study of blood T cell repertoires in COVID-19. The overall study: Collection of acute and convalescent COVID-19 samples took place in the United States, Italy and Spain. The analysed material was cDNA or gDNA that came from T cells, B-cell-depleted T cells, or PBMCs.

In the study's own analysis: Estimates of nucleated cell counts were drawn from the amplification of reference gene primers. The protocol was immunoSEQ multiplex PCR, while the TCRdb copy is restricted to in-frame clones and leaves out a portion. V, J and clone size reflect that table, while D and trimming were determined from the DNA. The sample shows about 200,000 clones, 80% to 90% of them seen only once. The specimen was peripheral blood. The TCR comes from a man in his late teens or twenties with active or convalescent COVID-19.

The CDR3 sequence: CASSFTGTSGGADTQYF. Written as DNA, the CDR3 is TGTGCCAGCAGCTTCACCGGGACTAGCGGGGGGGCGGATACGCAGTATTTT. This sequence joins TRBV7-2 and TRBJ2-3; 16 bases map to TRBD2. Germline loops: CDR1 SGHTA, CDR2 FQGNSA. The CDR3 has 17 amino acids. V was pared by 3 bases and J by 6 bases, with 6 bases of the junction left unmatched.